A selection of T cell receptor beta chains follows, all from one sample in a study of T-cell memory formation after mild COVID-19. Each CDR3 protein is one row after TCRdb ran MiXCR on the 5' RACE reads. The sample carries 400,000 or so distinct CDR3 sequences, around a fifth recorded once. Sequencing used PBMCs or a T cell subset sorted from them (not recorded which). The receptors derive from an adult woman who had mild COVID-19 (a few samples of this study predate the infection). Cell type and time point are not known. Each CDR3 is given with its conserved first and last residue. The order of the fields is J gene, D gene, V gene, clone size, CDR3 DNA, CDR3 protein. D genes are given only for firm matches. Some rows mark clone size as missing; the rest say once, few, many or name a class of expanded clone.

TRBJ2-1 NA TRBV18 NA TGTGCCAGCTCCCCGCAGTCGACTAGAAATGAGCAGTTCTTC CASSPQSTRNEQFF
TRBJ1-5 NA TRBV12-3/TRBV12-4 few TGTGCCAGCAGCCCCGGTCATCCCGGGCAGCCCCAGCATTTT CASSPGHPGQPQHF
TRBJ2-1 NA TRBV5-4 few TGTGCCAGCAGCTTGGTCACAGGCCAGCAGTTCTTC CASSLVTGQQFF
TRBJ2-1 TRBD2 TRBV25-1 NA TGTGCCAGCAGGGGCGGTCGTGGGAGGGCAAAGCGGTACAATGAGCAGTTCTTC CASRGGRGRAKRYNEQFF
TRBJ1-1 TRBD1 TRBV19 few TGTGCCAGTAATAACAGGGGGAACACTGAAGCTTTCTTT CASNNRGNTEAFF
TRBJ1-5 TRBD1 TRBV12-3/TRBV12-4 few TGTGCCAGCAGTCCGGGACAGGGTTCTTCTCAGCCCCAGCATTTT CASSPGQGSSQPQHF
TRBJ1-1 TRBD1 TRBV6-1 NA TGTGCCAGCAGTGAACAGGGGGGCACTGAAGCTTTCTTT CASSEQGGTEAFF
TRBJ2-5 NA TRBV5-1 few TGCGCCAGCAGCTTCGGATACAGCCGCCAAGAGACCCAGTACTTC CASSFGYSRQETQYF
TRBJ1-4 NA TRBV24-1 NA TGTGCCACCATTAGTTCCGAATTGGGCGAAAAACTGTTTTTT CATISSELGEKLFF
TRBJ2-7 NA TRBV5-1 few TGCGCCAGCAGCCCCGGATGGGGGAATTACGAGCAGTACTTC CASSPGWGNYEQYF
TRBJ2-1 NA TRBV11-1 few TGTGCCAGCAGCTTAGGACCGGATGAGCAGTTCTTC CASSLGPDEQFF
TRBJ1-2 TRBD1 TRBV5-1 NA TGCGCCAGCAGCTCGTCCGGGACAGGGGGCGGTGGCTACACCTTC CASSSSGTGGGGYTF
TRBJ2-7 NA TRBV6-5 few TGTGCCAGCAGTTACTCTAGAATCTCCTACGAGCAGTACTTC CASSYSRISYEQYF
TRBJ1-6 NA TRBV6-6 NA TGTGCCAGCAGGGGGGGCCTTGGGTCACCCCTCCACTTT CASRGGLGSPLHF
TRBJ2-1 NA TRBV5-1 few TGCGCCAGCAGCTTGGGAGTCGGGACCTACAATGAGCAGTTCTTC CASSLGVGTYNEQFF
TRBJ1-2 NA TRBV5-6 few TGTGCCAGCACCAAATCAGGGGCCAGTGGCTACACCTTC CASTKSGASGYTF
TRBJ2-3 NA TRBV20-1 few TGCAGTGCTAGAAGGTTGGATACGCAGTATTTT CSARRLDTQYF
TRBJ2-1 TRBD1 TRBV2 NA TGTGCCAGCAGCCTTAGTCAGGGGACAGGGGCTTGGTTCTTC CASSLSQGTGAWFF
TRBJ1-1 NA TRBV3-1 NA TGTGCCAGCAGCCAAGGGTCAGAAACTGAAGCTTTCTTT CASSQGSETEAFF
TRBJ2-7 TRBD2 TRBV6-2/TRBV6-3 few TGTGCCAGCAGTGACGTCCGGGGAGGGCCTGGCGAGCAGTACTTC CASSDVRGGPGEQYF
TRBJ1-1 TRBD1 TRBV7-9 NA TGTGCCAGCAGTTTAGCAATCGGGACAGGGAAGTTCGTGAACACTGAAGCTTTCTTT CASSLAIGTGKFVNTEAFF
TRBJ2-1 NA TRBV6-7 few TGTGCCAGCAGTTACGAAGGGTGTACTTTCTACTCCTACAATGAGCAGTTCTTC CASSYEGCTFYSYNEQFF
TRBJ2-5 TRBD2 TRBV20-1 few TGCAGTGCTAGAGTACTAGCGGGGTGGGAGACCCAGTACTTC CSARVLAGWETQYF
TRBJ1-2 TRBD1 TRBV7-2 NA TGTGCCAGCAGCCGGGACAGAGACTATGGCTACACCTTC CASSRDRDYGYTF
TRBJ2-7 NA TRBV24-1 NA TGTGCCACCAGCGCGGAACAGAAATCGGACGAGCAGTACTTC CATSAEQKSDEQYF
TRBJ1-5 NA TRBV27 few TGTGCCAGCAGTCTCGACATTTTCAATCAGCCCCAGCATTTT CASSLDIFNQPQHF
TRBJ2-4 NA TRBV4-3 NA TGCGCCAGCAGCCAAGCAGTGACTCGTCTAGCCAAAAACATTCAGTACTTC CASSQAVTRLAKNIQYF
TRBJ2-3 NA TRBV23-1 many TGCGCCAGCAGTCAGTACACAACCACGGGGCGATTCTCAGATACGCAGTATTTT CASSQYTTTGRFSDTQYF
TRBJ2-7 NA TRBV23-1 NA TGCGCCAGCAGTCATGGACGTATTAGCGAGCAGTACTTC CASSHGRISEQYF
TRBJ1-2 NA TRBV12-3/TRBV12-4 NA TGTGCCAGCAGTGAACCAGGCACGGGATATGGCTACACCTTC CASSEPGTGYGYTF
TRBJ2-1 NA TRBV11-2 NA TGTGCCAGCAGCTCGATGGCAGTGGAGCAGTTCTTC CASSSMAVEQFF
TRBJ2-7 NA TRBV7-2 many TGTGCCAGCGCCGGCTCCTACGAGCAGTACTTC CASAGSYEQYF
TRBJ2-5 NA TRBV11-3 few TGTGCCAGCAGCTGGGAGGGGGGAGAGACCCAGTACTTC CASSWEGGETQYF
TRBJ1-2 NA TRBV12-3/TRBV12-4 few TGTGCCAGCAGCCCAACTAGGATACTGGGGACCTATGGCTACACCTTC CASSPTRILGTYGYTF
TRBJ2-7 NA TRBV9 many TGTGCCAGCAGCGTAGGACCGAGCTCCTACGAGCAGTACTTC CASSVGPSSYEQYF
TRBJ1-1 NA TRBV20-1 NA TGCAGTGCCACGCCGGGCAACCAAAACACTGAAGCTTTCTTT CSATPGNQNTEAFF
TRBJ2-7 NA TRBV20-1 NA TGCAGTGCTAGAGCTCTCGACGGTACCTACGAGCAGTACTTC CSARALDGTYEQYF
TRBJ2-1 NA TRBV20-1 few TGCAGTGCTCCCTCCTACAATGAGCAGTTCTTC CSAPSYNEQFF
TRBJ1-3 NA TRBV4-1 few TGCGCCAGCAGCCCGTGGTCCCGGTCTGGAAACACCATATATTTT CASSPWSRSGNTIYF
TRBJ1-2 NA TRBV12-3/TRBV12-4 NA TGTGCCAGCAGTTTGGCTAGGGCCCTTCTTAACTATGGCTACACCTTC CASSLARALLNYGYTF